One TCR beta chain is described in this entry. Its specificity is unknown. PCR was performed using 60 Vbeta and 13 Jbeta primers. Assay: immunoSEQ multiplex PCR; the TCRdb copy retains only in-frame clones and omits some. The data show around 38,000 clones, with about 66% seen just once and more than 15% held by the top ten. The V end was cut by 4 bases, the J end by 13 bases, with 12 bases between. Per the germline V gene, CDR1 is SGDLS and CDR2 is YYNGEE. CDR3 length: 12 amino acids. The data derive from a study of cytomegalovirus exposure and HLA in healthy donors. Across the study: The Caucasian-associated ancestry cluster contained roughly four fifths of the roughly 400 genotyped donors.

Whole-study results and caveats: HLA-A and HLA-B allele assignments for most subjects were reportedly predicted accurately using TCR beta sequences. TCR beta chains associated with HLA were, in a later analysis, more clonally expanded than equally common others. In a later analysis, TCR beta V- and J-gene trimming showed a link to a missense DCLRE1C variant.

The sample taken for sequencing was PBMCs. The receptor's source is a middle-aged man in good health and CMV-seropositive. V is TRBV9 and J is TRBJ1-6; possible D gene TRBD1, 5 bases. CDR3 in DNA: TGTGCCAGCAGCCCGGGGGGGGTCCCCCTCCACTTT. It codes for CASSPGGVPLHF.